Below, 25 T cell receptor beta chains from the same sample are listed, as sequenced in a study of cytomegalovirus exposure and HLA in healthy donors listed by TCRdb under 2017. The library relied on the immunoSEQ multiplex PCR assay. For the multiplex PCR, a mixture combining 60 forward primers for TCR Vbeta segments and 13 reverse primers for TCR Jbeta segments was used. This immuneACCESS table, as held by TCRdb, lists in-frame sequences with V and J called but not all clones. Of the missing ones, under half trace to an unresolved V gene in checked studies; the others have no known cause. The sample table holds approximately 150,000 clones, of which 60% to 80% were seen once. The ten largest clonotypes hold about 1.7% of the sample. Sequenced: PBMCs. The receptors were gathered from a woman in her thirties in good health and CMV-seronegative.

The chain uses TRBV18 and TRBJ1-1, with TRBD1 matching 10 bases. Looked up from germline, CDR1 is KGHSH and CDR2 is LQKENI. V lost 2 bases to trimming and J lost 3 bases; unmatched junction nucleotides: 6. The CDR3 contains 16 residues. The CDR3 is CASSPTGTGVDTEAFF. The CDR3 DNA reads TGTGCCAGCTCACCAACCGGGACAGGGGTGGACACTGAAGCTTTCTTT.

V is TRBV6-5 and J is TRBJ2-1, with TRBD1 as a possible D gene (6 bases). Looked up from germline, CDR1 is MNHEY and CDR2 is SVGAGI. The CDR3 extends over 11 amino acids. V dropped 5 bases and J dropped 10 bases, with 9 bases sitting between them. The CDR3 bases are TGTGCCAGCAGTCCCGGGACAGAGCAGTTCTTC. This codes for CASSPGTEQFF.

This sequence joins TRBV30 and TRBJ1-1; possibly TRBD1 for D (6 bases). This CDR3 comprises 20 residues. V was cut by 4 bases and J by 2 bases, with 32 bases left in between. Germline-derived CDR1 and CDR2 are GTSNPN and SVGIG (reference sequence). CDR3 sequence (DNA): TGTGCCTGGAAGAGGCGGTGGAGTTTGGATTGGGGGCTGGAAAACACTGAAGCTTTCTTT. Amino acids: CAWKRRWSLDWGLENTEAFF.

The chain carries TRBV7-3 and TRBJ1-6; perhaps TRBD1 as D (6 bases). The germline gives CDR1 SGHTA, CDR2 FQGTGA. V lost 5 bases to trimming and J lost 7 bases, with 15 bases between them. The CDR3 runs to 15 residues. The CDR3 DNA reads as TGTGCCAGCAGCCCCCGCGGGGGGCAAAATTCACCCCTCCACTTT. This gives the protein CASSPRGGQNSPLHF.

This chain connects TRBV5-1 to TRBJ1-2; 7 bases are shared with TRBD1. The junction had 6 bases not matched to a gene; V was cut back by 3 bases and J by 4 bases. Germline CDR1 reads SGHRS; CDR2 reads YFSETQ. CDR3 length equals 14 residues. Here the CDR3 DNA reads TGCGCCAGCAGCTCCCAGACAGGGCGCTATGGCTACACCTTC. Translating it yields CASSSQTGRYGYTF.

The rearrangement joins TRBV7-2 to TRBJ1-6, with 8 positions matching TRBD1. Germline assignment: CDR1 SGHTA and CDR2 FQGNSA. The junction had 12 bases not matched to a gene; V was cut back by 5 bases and J by 18 bases. The CDR3 spans 13 residues. CDR3 loop: CASSAKQGGRPHF. CDR3 DNA: TGTGCCAGCAGCGCCAAACAGGGGGGACGGCCCCACTTT.

This sequence joins TRBV15 and TRBJ2-7; D is unclear. With 0 bases removed from V and 3 bases from J, the gap between germline ends came to 12 bases. CDR3 length: 15 amino acids. From germline, CDR1 is LNHNV and CDR2 YYDKDF (reference sequence). As DNA, the CDR3 is TGTGCCACCAGCAGAGATCTCCCAAGCTTCTACGAGCAGTACTTC. As protein: CATSRDLPSFYEQYF.

The chain uses TRBV19 and TRBJ1-2, with 10 bases identical to TRBD1. This CDR3 has 15 residues. J gave up 8 bases and V 10 bases, and 16 bases lay outside the gene matches. Germline CDR1 LNHDA, CDR2 SQIVND (reference sequence). Written as DNA, the CDR3 is TGTGCCACCAAGGACAGGGGGTCGGCCCTCTGGGGCTACACCTTC. Encoded protein: CATKDRGSALWGYTF.

The chain couples TRBV4-1 to TRBJ1-2; 7 bases agree with TRBD1. This CDR3 comprises 15 residues. V was clipped by 2 bases and J by 7 bases; unmatched bases: 10. Germline loops: CDR1 MGHRA, CDR2 YSYEKL. The CDR3, as DNA: TGCGCCAGCAGCCAATCGGGACAGAGGCTTAGTGGCTACACCTTC. Its protein is CASSQSGQRLSGYTF.

This chain connects TRBV7-9 to TRBJ1-2, with D unclear. This CDR3 is 16 amino acids long. With 4 bases removed from V and 3 bases from J, the gap between germline ends came to 18 bases. Germline lookup yields CDR1 SEHNR and CDR2 FQNEAQ (reference sequence). CDR3 residues: CASSWELGSADYGYTF. CDR3 DNA sequence: TGTGCCAGCAGCTGGGAACTTGGATCAGCGGACTATGGCTACACCTTC.

V and J are TRBV6-5 and TRBJ1-4; D is uncertain. The CDR3 is made up of 13 amino acids. CDR1 is MNHEY, CDR2 SVGAGI, per germline. V was cut by 7 bases and J by 5 bases, with 11 bases left in between. CDR3: CASTRTQNEKLFF. The CDR3 DNA reads as TGTGCCAGCACTCGGACTCAAAATGAAAAACTGTTTTTT.

J is TRBJ2-1 and V is TRBV11-3; 8 nucleotides line up with TRBD1. CDR1 SGHNT and CDR2 YENEEA come from the germline V gene. This CDR3 is built from 13 residues. With V trimmed by 0 bases and J by 8 bases, 0 bases remained unmatched. For the CDR3, the DNA is TGTGCCAGCAGCTTAGAGACAGGGGATGAGCAGTTCTTC. Translated: CASSLETGDEQFF.

This chain uses TRBV5-8 with TRBJ1-4; 7 nucleotides match TRBD1. V lost 0 bases to trimming and J lost 2 bases; unmatched junction nucleotides: 4. The CDR3 runs to 16 residues. CDR1 is SGHTS and CDR2 is YDEGEE in the germline V gene. The CDR3 spells CASSLADRATNEKLFF. CDR3 coding DNA: TGTGCCAGCAGCTTGGCCGACAGGGCTACTAATGAAAAACTGTTTTTT.

The genes are TRBV15 and TRBJ1-2; possibly TRBD1 for D (6 bases). The germline CDR1 and CDR2 sequences are LNHNV and YYDKDF (reference sequence). This CDR3 is built from 12 residues. V was cut by 5 bases and J by 7 bases, with 11 bases left in between. This chain's CDR3 is CATSRYRAGYTF. CDR3 nucleotide sequence: TGTGCCACCAGCCGGTACAGGGCTGGCTACACCTTC.

The rearrangement joins TRBV5-1 to TRBJ1-5, with 9 bases identical to TRBD1. V trimming: 4 bases; J trimming: 6 bases; junction bases outside the gene matches: 8. Germline values: CDR1 SGHRS, CDR2 YFSETQ. The CDR3 contains 15 residues. In DNA form, the CDR3 reads TGCGCCAGCAGCCCTGGGACAGGGAACGGTCAGCCCCAGCATTTT. It encodes CASSPGTGNGQPQHF.

The V call is TRBV7-6, the J call TRBJ2-5; 11 nucleotides agree with TRBD2. The trim removed 5 bases at V and 1 base at J, leaving 6 bases unmatched. CDR1 is SGHVS, CDR2 FNYEAQ, per germline. This CDR3 has 16 residues. The CDR3 bases are TGTGCCAGCAGCCCTCGACTAGCGGGGACCCAAGAGACCCAGTACTTC. Amino acids: CASSPRLAGTQETQYF.

This chain joins TRBV5-6 and TRBJ1-6, with unresolved D. Germline CDR1 is SGHDT and CDR2 is YYEEEE. Trimming took off 3 bases at V and 7 bases at J, with 20 bases between the two ends. The CDR3 has 17 residues. DNA of the CDR3: TGTGCCAGCAGCTCCCCCTCCTCCGAGGGTCAGAATTCACCCCTCCACTTT. Protein: CASSSPSSEGQNSPLHF.

The chain joins TRBV19 to TRBJ2-1, with 7 bases aligning to TRBD1. Trimming removed 2 bases from V and 1 base from J; junction bases left unmatched: 11. This CDR3 is built from 18 residues. CDR1 is LNHDA, CDR2 SQIVND, per germline (reference sequence). DNA of the CDR3: TGTGCCAGTAGTATAAGCCCGAGGGGGCTAGTATCCTACAATGAGCAGTTCTTC. This gives the protein CASSISPRGLVSYNEQFF.

The rearrangement links TRBV11-2 to TRBJ1-2; TRBD1 is a possible D gene (6 bases). V lost 1 base and J lost 4, with 13 bases in between. Germline V gene lookup returns CDR1 SGHAT and CDR2 FQNNGV. There are 15 residues in the CDR3. CDR3 bases: TGTGCCAGCAGCTTAGTAGGGGGGGCCTCCTATGGCTACACCTTC. This sequence encodes CASSLVGGASYGYTF. Filled out from reference TRBV11-2 and TRBJ1-2, the complete variable domain reads EAGVAQSPRYKIIEKRQSVAFWCNPISGHATLYWYQQILGQGPKLLIQFQNNGVVDDSQLPKDRFSAERLKGVDSTLKIQPAKLEDSAVYLCASSLVGGASYGYTFGSGTRLTVV.

This chain connects TRBV5-1 to TRBJ1-2, with D unresolved. CDR1 and CDR2 (germline): SGHRS, YFSETQ. The CDR3 covers 14 residues. V was trimmed by 0 bases and J by 4 bases, leaving 10 bases between them. CDR3 nucleotides: TGCGCCAGCAGCTTGGGAGGGTCGAGCTATGGCTACACCTTC. As protein: CASSLGGSSYGYTF.

Written as DNA, the CDR3 is TGTGCCAGCAGCGTACAACACAGGGGACTGAACACTGAAGCTTTCTTT. Its translation: CASSVQHRGLNTEAFF. The gene calls are TRBV9 and TRBJ1-1; 7 bases align to TRBD1. In germline, CDR1 is SGDLS, CDR2 YYNGEE. This CDR3 comprises 16 residues. V dropped 1 base and J dropped 0; count of bases not matched to a gene: 6.

This chain links TRBV25-1 with TRBJ1-2, with a possible D match to TRBD1 (5 bases). The CDR3 sequence is 15 residues long. Trimming shortened V by 3 bases and J by 0 bases, and 11 bases separated the two germline ends. Looked up from germline, CDR1 is MGHDK and CDR2 is SYGVNS. The CDR3 DNA follows: TGTGCCAGCAGTGATACAAGGGGAACTAACTATGGCTACACCTTC. As protein: CASSDTRGTNYGYTF.

The chain is built from TRBV5-1 and TRBJ2-2; possible D gene TRBD1, 6 bases. The germline V gene has CDR1 SGHRS and CDR2 YFSETQ. This CDR3 comprises 15 residues. V was trimmed by 0 bases and J by 4 bases, leaving 10 bases between them. DNA for the CDR3: TGCGCCAGCAGCTTGGAGGGGGTAATCACCGGGGAGCTGTTTTTT. This sequence encodes CASSLEGVITGELFF.

The J gene is TRBJ1-2, the V gene TRBV5-5; D not certain. Trimming took 4 bases from V and 3 from J, leaving 10 bases between them. The length of the CDR3 is 13 residues. Germline lookup yields CDR1 SGHKS and CDR2 YYEKEE (reference sequence). CDR3 DNA: TGTGCCAGCAGCCCCGCCACGGACTATGGCTACACCTTC. Its protein is CASSPATDYGYTF.

The V gene is TRBV5-1, the J gene TRBJ2-5; maybe TRBD1 (6 bases). CDR1 is SGHRS and CDR2 is YFSETQ in the germline V gene. Trimming removed 3 bases at V and 5 bases at J, with 20 bases between. This CDR3 has 16 amino acids. Here the CDR3 DNA reads TGCGCCAGCAGCTCTGGACAGCCCTCGGGGCGGGAGACCCAGTACTTC. Protein: CASSSGQPSGRETQYF.